This is a list of T cell receptor beta chains from one sample in a study of beta chain features in type 1 diabetes. The data were produced by immunoSEQ multiplex PCR, yet TCRdb's version contains in-frame clones alone and is incomplete. The sample records 350,000 to 450,000 clones, 14% being singletons. The material sequenced was naive CD4+ T cells from blood. These receptors were collected from a man aged 25 to 40 in good health. CDR3s include the opening cysteine and the closing phenylalanine or tryptophan. A D gene is named only where the DNA matches it firmly. Size is omitted from some rows. Given values are once, few, many or a class for expanded clones.

few,TRBJ2-5,13,TRBV2,.,TGTGCCAGCAGGGTGGTTGCCCAAGAGACCCAGTACTTC,CASRVVAQETQYF
.,TRBJ2-1,15,TRBV7-2,.,TGTGCCAGCAGCTTAGTAGGCGGGTCCTACAATGAGCAGTTCTTC,CASSLVGGSYNEQFF
few,TRBJ1-1,12,TRBV5-1,.,TGCGCCAGCGGCCTCAAGAACACTGAAGCTTTCTTT,CASGLKNTEAFF
many,TRBJ2-4,13,TRBV7-9,TRBD2,TGTGCCAGCAGTAAGTCGGGACTAGACATTCAGTACTTC,CASSKSGLDIQYF
.,TRBJ2-3,12,TRBV9,.,TGTGCGTCTGAGGGTCGTTCAGATACGCAGTATTTT,CASEGRSDTQYF
.,TRBJ1-1,12,TRBV15,.,TGTGCCACCAGTAGGCTTGCCACTGAAGCTTTCTTT,CATSRLATEAFF
.,TRBJ2-1,18,TRBV9,TRBD2,TGTGCCAGCAGCGTACAGGGATTTAGCGGGAGCTCCTACAATGAGCAGTTCTTC,CASSVQGFSGSSYNEQFF
few,TRBJ2-1,11,TRBV30,.,TGTGCCTGGAGTGGAAGAACCGAGCAGTTCTTC,CAWSGRTEQFF
.,TRBJ2-3,14,TRBV6-5,.,TGTGCCAGCAGTTACTCGCGACTCACAGATACGCAGTATTTT,CASSYSRLTDTQYF
few,TRBJ1-2,15,TRBV9,TRBD1,TGTGCCAGCAGCGTAGACCCGGACAGGGGCTATGGCTACACCTTC,CASSVDPDRGYGYTF
few,TRBJ2-2,12,TRBV5-6,.,TGTGCCAGCAGCTTGAACACCGGGGAGCTGTTTTTT,CASSLNTGELFF
few,TRBJ1-4,14,TRBV2,TRBD1,TGTGCCAGCAGAGGACAGGGCTGGAGTGAAAAACTGTTTTTT,CASRGQGWSEKLFF
.,TRBJ2-7,15,TRBV7-2,TRBD2,TGTGCCAGCAGCAGGATGGGGGGGAGGAACTACGAGCAGTACTTC,CASSRMGGRNYEQYF
many,TRBJ2-1,10,TRBV30,.,TGTGCCTGCCCCGCATCTGAGCAGTTCTTC,CACPASEQFF
.,TRBJ2-4,12,TRBV14,TRBD1,TGTGCCAGCAGCCGACAGGGGAACATTCAGTACTTC,CASSRQGNIQYF
few,TRBJ1-1,13,TRBV18,.,TGTGCCAGCTCGTCAGGGGTGGACACTGAAGCTTTCTTT,CASSSGVDTEAFF
few,TRBJ2-3,16,TRBV7-3,TRBD2,TGTGCCAGCAGCTCCACCCGGACTAGCGGGATACATACGCAGTATTTT,CASSSTRTSGIHTQYF
few,TRBJ1-2,17,TRBV29-1,TRBD1,TGCAGCGTCGCTTCGGGTCTTGGGACAGGGAGCAACTATGGCTACACCTTC,CSVASGLGTGSNYGYTF
few,TRBJ2-3,15,TRBV9,.,TGTGCCAGCAGCGTAGTGGAGCGGAGCACAGATACGCAGTATTTT,CASSVVERSTDTQYF
.,TRBJ2-3,15,TRBV9,TRBD2,TGTGCCAGCAGCGTTGGCGGGAGGACTCCAGATACGCAGTATTTT,CASSVGGRTPDTQYF
.,TRBJ2-1,16,TRBV2,.,TGTGCCAGCAGTGAAGCGCGGAAGAGAACCTACAATGAGCAGTTCTTC,CASSEARKRTYNEQFF
many,TRBJ1-2,12,TRBV30,.,TGTGCCTGGAGCCACCTAGGGCCCGGCTACACCTTC,CAWSHLGPGYTF
few,TRBJ2-3,18,TRBV15,TRBD2,TGTGCCACCAGCAGGGATCTAGCGGGAGAAGTGTCGGGAGATACGCAGTATTTT,CATSRDLAGEVSGDTQYF
few,TRBJ1-4,13,TRBV30,.,TGTGCCTGGAGTGTACAGGGAGGTGAAAAACTGTTTTTT,CAWSVQGGEKLFF
few,TRBJ2-7,14,TRBV13,.,TGTGCCAGCAGCTCGCCGGCAATGACCTACGAGCAGTACTTC,CASSSPAMTYEQYF
.,TRBJ2-1,15,TRBV25-1,TRBD2,TGTGCCAGCAGGGACGGGACTAGCGGTTACAATGAGCAGTTCTTC,CASRDGTSGYNEQFF
.,TRBJ2-1,19,TRBV4-3,.,TGCGCCAGCAGCCAAGATGTCTTTTTTGGAAGCAGTTACTACAATGAGCAGTTCTTC,CASSQDVFFGSSYYNEQFF
few,TRBJ2-3,16,TRBV21-1,.,TGTGCCAGCAGCAAAGCGACGGTAGACCACACAGATACGCAGTATTTT,CASSKATVDHTDTQYF
few,TRBJ2-5,13,TRBV6-6,.,TGTGCCAGCAGTTACCGGGGACAAGAGACCCAGTACTTC,CASSYRGQETQYF
.,TRBJ2-5,14,TRBV7-8,.,TGTGCCAGCAGCTCAACCGGGACGAAGGAGACCCAGTACTTC,CASSSTGTKETQYF
.,TRBJ1-1,14,TRBV30,TRBD1,TGTGCCTGGGAGGGGACAGGGGGTTTCGCTGAAGCTTTCTTT,CAWEGTGGFAEAFF
.,TRBJ2-2,13,TRBV25-1,.,TGTGCCAGCTCCTACCCGGGTGTCGGGGAGCTGTTTTTT,CASSYPGVGELFF
few,TRBJ2-7,11,TRBV27,TRBD2,TGTGCCAGCAGGGGAGGGGTCGAGCAGTACTTC,CASRGGVEQYF
.,TRBJ1-2,15,TRBV25-1,TRBD1,TGTGCCAGCAGTTCGCCGGGACAGGGTCCTAGGGGCTACACCTTC,CASSSPGQGPRGYTF
few,TRBJ2-5,15,TRBV7-9,TRBD2,TGTGCCAGCAGCTCTGGACTAGCGGGAGGAGAGACCCAGTACTTC,CASSSGLAGGETQYF
few,TRBJ2-1,16,TRBV7-9,TRBD2,TGTGCCAGCAGCCCGCTAGCGGGAGGTTCCTACAATGAGCAGTTCTTC,CASSPLAGGSYNEQFF
.,TRBJ2-1,18,TRBV29-1,.,TGCAGCGCTAAAGAAAAGGGCAGGGGGAGACTAGCTTACAATGAGCAGTTCTTC,CSAKEKGRGRLAYNEQFF
few,TRBJ2-4,14,TRBV6-5,.,TGTGCCAGCAGGTCCGGTTTAGCCAAAAACATTCAGTACTTC,CASRSGLAKNIQYF
few,TRBJ2-1,16,TRBV27,TRBD1,TGTGCCAGCCCAACCCATAGGACAGGGGGCTACAATGAGCAGTTCTTC,CASPTHRTGGYNEQFF
few,TRBJ2-3,13,TRBV6-5,.,TGTGCCAGCAGACGAGCTAGCACAGATACGCAGTATTTT,CASRRASTDTQYF
.,TRBJ1-2,13,TRBV2,.,TGTGCCAGCAGTGTGCTACAGACCTATGGCTACACCTTC,CASSVLQTYGYTF
few,TRBJ2-1,15,TRBV19,TRBD2,TGTGCCAGTAGCCCTAGCGGGAGCTCCTACAATGAGCAGTTCTTC,CASSPSGSSYNEQFF
.,TRBJ2-5,15,TRBV9,.,TGTGCCAGCAGCGTTGGGTCCCCCCTGAGCGAGACCCAGTACTTC,CASSVGSPLSETQYF
.,TRBJ2-7,15,TRBV9,TRBD1,TGTGCCAGCAGCGGATCGGGACAGAGTTCCTACGAGCAGTACTTC,CASSGSGQSSYEQYF
.,TRBJ2-7,15,TRBV28,TRBD1,TGTGCCAGCAGGCCTCCGGGACAGGGGACCTACGAGCAGTACTTC,CASRPPGQGTYEQYF
.,TRBJ1-1,14,TRBV10-3,.,TGTGCCATCAGTGAGCCCTACGGTGGGGCCGAAGCTTTCTTT,CAISEPYGGAEAFF
.,TRBJ1-2,15,TRBV9,.,TGTGCCAGCAGCGTAGTAGACAGGACCAATCATGGCTACACCTTC,CASSVVDRTNHGYTF
few,TRBJ1-6,14,TRBV27,.,TGTGCCAGCAGTTTATTAGGGGGAAATTCACCCCTCCACTTT,CASSLLGGNSPLHF
few,TRBJ2-1,13,TRBV9,.,TGTGCCAGCAGCGTAGTAGGGAGTCGTGAGCAGTTCTTC,CASSVVGSREQFF
few,TRBJ2-2,13,TRBV13,.,TGTGCCAGCAGCTTACTCCGGGTGAGGGAGCTGTTTTTT,CASSLLRVRELFF
few,TRBJ2-5,12,TRBV5-4,.,TGTGCCAGCAGCTCCCTGTCCGAGACCCAGTACTTC,CASSSLSETQYF
.,TRBJ2-1,16,TRBV7-6,TRBD1,TGTGCCAGCAGCTTATCTCCGGGACAGGGTTACAATGAGCAGTTCTTC,CASSLSPGQGYNEQFF
few,TRBJ2-2,13,TRBV30,.,TGTGCCTGGAGTTTACGGGTCACCGGGGAGCTGTTTTTT,CAWSLRVTGELFF
.,TRBJ1-2,12,TRBV29-1,TRBD1,TGCAGCGTTGGAGAGGGGGCCTATGGCTACACCTTC,CSVGEGAYGYTF
.,TRBJ2-1,17,TRBV18,TRBD2,TGTGCCAGCTCACCACCGACTAGCGGGACATACTACAATGAGCAGTTCTTC,CASSPPTSGTYYNEQFF
.,TRBJ2-1,15,TRBV18,TRBD2,TGTGCCAGCTCACCCTCACTAGCGCGGGACAATGAGCAGTTCTTC,CASSPSLARDNEQFF
many,TRBJ2-3,12,TRBV30,.,TGTGCCGCCGAGAGGAGCACAGATACGCAGTATTTT,CAAERSTDTQYF